The rows below give T cell receptor beta chains drawn from one sample of a study of control samples from healthy donors and cancer patients. Some clones are missing from TCRdb's copy, which holds only in-frame ones; the method was immunoSEQ multiplex PCR. The table lists around 76,000 clones, roughly 94% of them singletons. Material for sequencing was blood. The receptor source for this set is a woman in her thirties or forties in good health. Each CDR3 is given with its conserved first and last residue. A D gene is named only where the DNA matches it firmly. Expanded clones get a size class; other rows say once, few or many, or leave the size out.

clone_size d_call j_call v_call cdr3_aa cdr3_nt
. . TRBJ1-1 TRBV2 CASSEDHGVGEAFF TGTGCCAGCAGTGAAGATCATGGGGTGGGAGAAGCTTTCTTT
. . TRBJ2-5 TRBV18 CASSPQETETQYF TGTGCCAGCTCACCCCAGGAGACTGAGACCCAGTACTTC
. . TRBJ1-2 TRBV19 CASSINGPAYGGYTF TGTGCCAGTAGTATAAACGGACCGGCTTACGGTGGCTACACCTTC
once . TRBJ1-2 TRBV18 CASSKGANYGYTF TGTGCCAGCTCGAAAGGGGCTAACTATGGCTACACCTTC
. . TRBJ2-7 TRBV5-4 CASSTPGLRIYEQYF TGTGCCAGCAGTACACCGGGACTCCGCATCTACGAGCAGTACTTC
. . TRBJ2-5 TRBV10-2 CASSEDPGVETQYF TGCGCCAGCAGTGAGGACCCAGGGGTAGAGACCCAGTACTTC
. . TRBJ2-3 TRBV5-6 CASSLVADTQYF TGTGCCAGCAGCTTGGTAGCAGATACGCAGTATTTT
. . TRBJ2-7 TRBV18 CASSPDGGTGYEQYF TGTGCCAGCTCACCCGACGGAGGCACGGGCTACGAGCAGTACTTC
. TRBD2 TRBJ2-5 TRBV28 CASSSTSGNQETQYF TGTGCCAGCAGTTCGACTAGCGGGAATCAAGAGACCCAGTACTTC
. . TRBJ2-4 TRBV5-4 CASSHGLAKNIQYF TGTGCCAGCAGTCACGGTCTAGCCAAAAACATTCAGTACTTC
. TRBD2 TRBJ2-1 TRBV15 CATSRDRASGSHEQFF TGTGCCACCAGCAGAGATCGGGCTAGCGGGAGTCATGAGCAGTTCTTC
. TRBD2 TRBJ2-3 TRBV27 CASSKLAGGRKDTQYF TGTGCCAGCAGCAAACTAGCGGGGGGGCGAAAAGATACGCAGTATTTT
. . TRBJ1-2 TRBV25-1 CASTVAGARGGYTF TGTGCCAGCACCGTCGCGGGGGCCCGCGGCGGCTACACCTTC
. TRBD1 TRBJ1-2 TRBV6-5 CAIRQGIYGYTF TGTGCCATTAGACAGGGTATCTATGGCTACACCTTC
. . TRBJ2-1 TRBV6-2/TRBV6-3 CASSSGTTSEQFF TGTGCCAGCAGTTCCGGGACCACCTCTGAGCAGTTCTTC
. . TRBJ2-2 TRBV19 CASSIGGLGELFF TGTGCCAGTAGTATTGGGGGGCTCGGGGAGCTGTTTTTT
. TRBD1 TRBJ1-2 TRBV2 CASSIGQGYGYTF TGTGCCAGCAGTATTGGACAGGGCTATGGCTACACCTTC
. . TRBJ1-1 TRBV19 CASSIDSKREGVEGTEAFF TGTGCCAGTAGTATAGATTCGAAACGGGAGGGAGTTGAGGGAACTGAAGCTTTCTTT
. . TRBJ1-5 TRBV6-4 CASSADSNQPQHF TGTGCCAGCAGTGCCGACAGTAATCAGCCCCAGCATTTT
. TRBD1 TRBJ1-2 TRBV11-2 CASSTRTGGAYGYTF TGTGCCAGCAGCACCCGGACAGGGGGCGCTTATGGCTACACCTTC
. . TRBJ2-2 TRBV7-8 CASSHLEGELFF TGTGCCAGCAGCCATTTAGAGGGGGAGCTGTTTTTT
. . TRBJ2-1 TRBV4-1 CASSQSGPTTSQFF TGCGCCAGCAGCCAATCCGGACCCACCACGTCACAGTTCTTC
. . TRBJ2-2 TRBV14 CASSQQTNTGELFF TGTGCCAGCAGCCAACAGACTAACACCGGGGAGCTGTTTTTT
. TRBD2 TRBJ2-1 TRBV27 CASRPLARGSYNEQFF TGTGCCAGCAGACCACTAGCGAGAGGCTCCTACAATGAGCAGTTCTTC
. . TRBJ2-1 TRBV6-6 CASSYGGTPYNEQFF TGTGCCAGCAGTTATGGGGGAACGCCCTACAATGAGCAGTTCTTC
. . TRBJ1-3 TRBV19 CASNFGQTGNTIYF TGTGCCAGTAATTTCGGGCAAACTGGAAACACCATATATTTT
once . TRBJ1-1 TRBV30 CAWNRNRDTEAFF TGTGCCTGGAATAGGAACAGGGACACTGAAGCTTTCTTT
. . TRBJ2-3 TRBV4-3 CASSQGSGRTRSTDTQYF TGCGCCAGCAGCCAAGGATCGGGGCGTACCCGTAGCACAGATACGCAGTATTTT
. . TRBJ2-5 TRBV28 CASSLGGKTQYF TGTGCCAGCAGTTTAGGGGGCAAGACCCAGTACTTC
. TRBD2 TRBJ2-3 TRBV18 CASSDKPGRGADTQYF TGTGCCAGCTCAGACAAGCCTGGGCGGGGGGCAGATACGCAGTATTTT
. TRBD1 TRBJ1-5 TRBV3-1/TRBV3-2 CASGDTGGNQPQHF TGTGCCAGCGGAGATACAGGGGGCAATCAGCCCCAGCATTTT
. . TRBJ1-5 TRBV4-1 CASSQVRGEGSQHF TGCGCCAGCAGCCAAGTCCGCGGGGAGGGATCCCAGCATTTT
few . TRBJ2-1 TRBV19 CASTLQGYSYNEQFF TGTGCCAGTACCCTACAGGGATATTCCTACAATGAGCAGTTCTTC
. . TRBJ1-2 TRBV6-2/TRBV6-3 CASSNFDRTGYTF TGTGCCAGCAGTAACTTCGACAGGACTGGCTACACCTTC
. TRBD2 TRBJ2-5 TRBV28 CASSWETSGDQETQYF TGTGCCAGCAGTTGGGAGACTAGCGGGGATCAAGAGACCCAGTACTTC
once . TRBJ1-4 TRBV7-9 CASSLPPADEKLFF TGTGCCAGCAGCTTGCCCCCGGCCGATGAAAAACTGTTTTTT
. TRBD2 TRBJ2-1 TRBV7-8 CASSLGTSGKYEFF TGTGCCAGCAGCTTAGGGACTAGCGGGAAATACGAGTTCTTC
. . TRBJ2-3 TRBV5-4 CASSQTGNTQYF TGTGCCAGCAGCCAGACTGGAAATACGCAGTATTTT
. TRBD1 TRBJ1-1 TRBV6-5 CASSSRTGNTEAFF TGTGCCAGCAGTTCACGGACAGGGAACACTGAAGCTTTCTTT
once . TRBJ1-5 TRBV5-5 CASSLAWTDNQPQHF TGTGCCAGCAGCTTGGCCTGGACAGACAATCAGCCCCAGCATTTT
. . TRBJ2-2 TRBV7-9 CASDRNTGELFF TGTGCCAGCGACAGGAACACCGGGGAGCTGTTTTTT
. TRBD1 TRBJ1-3 TRBV19 CASSRLGQGLATGNTIYF TGTGCCAGTAGTCGCCTGGGACAGGGGCTCGCCACTGGAAACACCATATATTTT
. . TRBJ1-2 TRBV2 CASSETAVGGYTF TGTGCCAGCAGTGAAACGGCAGTCGGGGGCTACACCTTC
. TRBD1 TRBJ1-1 TRBV4-3 CASSQDDTGGITEAFF TGCGCCAGCAGCCAAGATGATACAGGGGGGATCACTGAAGCTTTCTTT
. . TRBJ1-1 TRBV5-8 CASSWGRLTGAFF TGTGCCAGCAGCTGGGGGAGACTAACCGGGGCTTTCTTT
. . TRBJ1-2 TRBV6-1 CASSEGGVRGYTF TGTGCCAGCAGTGAAGGAGGGGTTCGTGGCTACACCTTC
once TRBD2 TRBJ2-1 TRBV2 CASRTGTSGSNEQFF TGTGCCAGCAGGACCGGGACTAGCGGGAGTAATGAGCAGTTCTTC
. . TRBJ2-6 TRBV4-2 CASSQGQFSGANVLTF TGTGCCAGCAGCCAAGGACAGTTCTCTGGGGCCAACGTCCTGACTTTC
. . TRBJ1-4 TRBV5-1 CASSLIRLRYEKLFF TGCGCCAGCAGCTTGATCAGACTCCGTTATGAAAAACTGTTTTTT
. TRBD2 TRBJ2-1 TRBV6-6 CASSYPRGGSYNEQFF TGTGCCAGCAGTTACCCCCGGGGGGGGTCCTACAATGAGCAGTTCTTC
. . TRBJ1-1 TRBV18 CASSQTENTEAFF TGTGCCAGCTCTCAGACAGAGAACACTGAAGCTTTCTTT
. TRBD2 TRBJ2-2 TRBV7-8 CASSLAGGGNTGELFF TGTGCCAGCAGCTTAGCGGGCGGGGGGAACACCGGGGAGCTGTTTTTT
. . TRBJ1-2 TRBV27 CASSLGGGAGYGYTF TGTGCCAGCAGTTTAGGTGGGGGGGCCGGCTATGGCTACACCTTC
. . TRBJ1-1 TRBV5-1 CASSFEGRATEAFF TGCGCCAGCAGCTTCGAAGGCAGGGCCACTGAAGCTTTCTTT
. . TRBJ2-6 TRBV9 CASSPREALIYSGANVLTF TGTGCCAGCAGCCCCCGGGAAGCGCTGATATACTCTGGGGCCAACGTCCTGACTTTC
. . TRBJ2-3 TRBV11-2 CASRLAKTGGWGGTDTQYF TGTGCCAGCAGACTGGCGAAGACGGGGGGCTGGGGAGGCACAGATACGCAGTATTTT
. . TRBJ1-5 TRBV24-1 CATSDGGKFDQPQHF TGTGCCACCAGTGATGGCGGAAAGTTTGATCAGCCCCAGCATTTT